This T cell receptor beta chain derives from a study of cytomegalovirus exposure and HLA in healthy donors. The CDR3 extends over 14 amino acids. In germline, CDR1 is SGHVS, CDR2 FQNEAQ. V was trimmed by 1 base and J by 3 bases, leaving 10 bases between them. This clone came up once. The study ran its PCR with 60 Vbeta and 13 Jbeta primers. TCRdb's copy holds only in-frame clones and misses some; the assay was immunoSEQ multiplex PCR. Among more than 100,000 clones listed, over 60% were seen once. This receptor was identified in a woman aged 35 to 49 in good health and CMV-seropositive. Material for sequencing was PBMCs. This chain joins TRBV7-8 and TRBJ2-7; D might be TRBD2 (6 bases). The CDR3 DNA reads TGTGCCAGCAGCTTAGGGAGGGGAGACTACGAGCAGTACTTC. As protein: CASSLGRGDYEQYF.